This section outlines one TCR beta chain sequence together with its context. This CDR3 region has 15 residues. CDR1 is SGHNT and CDR2 is YYREEE in the germline V gene (reference sequence). V was cut by 2 bases and J by 0 bases, with 11 bases left in between. This entry comes from a study of CD8 T cells in Susac syndrome. With random hexamers, reverse transcription was performed on about 0.5 to 1 ug of RNA. TCRdb recomputed calls from the immunoSEQ multiplex PCR reads with MiXCR, one row per CDR3 protein. The repertoire includes roughly 100,000 distinct CDR3 sequences, 95% to 97% of them detected once, and approximately 0.57% sits in the top ten. TEMRA cells were FACS-enriched, with CD8+ and CD4+ T cells isolated negatively.

The sample was CD8+ T cells from PBMCs. The chain joins TRBV5-4 to TRBJ1-1; no clear D. This TCR came from a human donor with Susac syndrome. CDR3 bases: TGTGCCAGCAGCTTTTCCCAGCTCATGAACACTGAAGCTTTCTTT. Translating it yields CASSFSQLMNTEAFF.